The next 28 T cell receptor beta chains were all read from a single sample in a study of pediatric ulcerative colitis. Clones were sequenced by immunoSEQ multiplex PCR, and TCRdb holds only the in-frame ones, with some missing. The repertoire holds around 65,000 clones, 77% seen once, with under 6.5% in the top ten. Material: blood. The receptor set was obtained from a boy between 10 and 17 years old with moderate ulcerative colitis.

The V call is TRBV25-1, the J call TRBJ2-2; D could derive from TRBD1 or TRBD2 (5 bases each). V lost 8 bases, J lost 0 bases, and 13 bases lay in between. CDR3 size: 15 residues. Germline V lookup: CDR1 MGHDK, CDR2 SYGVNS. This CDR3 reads CASGGLGPNTGELFF. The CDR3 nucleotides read TGTGCCAGCGGAGGTTTGGGGCCGAACACCGGGGAGCTGTTTTTT.

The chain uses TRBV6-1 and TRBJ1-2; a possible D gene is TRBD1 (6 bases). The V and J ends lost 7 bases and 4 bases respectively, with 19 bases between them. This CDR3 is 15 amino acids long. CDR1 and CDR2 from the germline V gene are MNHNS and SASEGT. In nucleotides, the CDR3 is TGTGCCAGCACCCTTGAGGGGGTAGCAGGCTATGGCTACACCTTC. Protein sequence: CASTLEGVAGYGYTF.

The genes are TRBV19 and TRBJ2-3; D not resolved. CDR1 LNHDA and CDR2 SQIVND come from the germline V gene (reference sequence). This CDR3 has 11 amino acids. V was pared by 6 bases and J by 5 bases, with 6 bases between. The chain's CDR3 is CASSVKDTQYF. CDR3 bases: TGTGCCAGTAGCGTAAAAGATACGCAGTATTTT.

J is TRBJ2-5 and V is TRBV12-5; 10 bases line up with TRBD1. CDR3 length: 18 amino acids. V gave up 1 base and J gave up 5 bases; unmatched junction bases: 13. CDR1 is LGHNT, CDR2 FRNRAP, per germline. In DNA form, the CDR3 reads TGTGCTAGTGGTTTGGAAACCGACTCCGGGACAGGGGAGGAGACCCAGTACTTC. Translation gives CASGLETDSGTGEETQYF.

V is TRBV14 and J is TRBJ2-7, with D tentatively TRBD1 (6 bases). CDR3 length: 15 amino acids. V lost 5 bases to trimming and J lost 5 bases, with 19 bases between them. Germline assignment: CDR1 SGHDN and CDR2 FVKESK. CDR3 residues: CASSSRGGTQDEQYF. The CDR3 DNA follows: TGTGCCAGCAGCTCCCGTGGTGGGACACAGGACGAGCAGTACTTC.

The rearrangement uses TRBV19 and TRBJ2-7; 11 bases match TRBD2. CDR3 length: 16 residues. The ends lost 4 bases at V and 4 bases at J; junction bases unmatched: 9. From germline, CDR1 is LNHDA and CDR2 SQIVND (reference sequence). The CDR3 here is CASSKSPSGGPYEQYF. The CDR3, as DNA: TGTGCCAGTAGTAAGTCGCCTAGCGGGGGGCCTTACGAGCAGTACTTC.

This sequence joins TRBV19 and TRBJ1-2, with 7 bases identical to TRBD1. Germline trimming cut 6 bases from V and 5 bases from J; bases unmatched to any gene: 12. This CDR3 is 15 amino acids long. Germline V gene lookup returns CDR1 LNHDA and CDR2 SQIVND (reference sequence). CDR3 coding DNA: TGTGCCAGTAGCGACAGGGCCAGGGACGCATATGGCTACACCTTC. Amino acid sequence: CASSDRARDAYGYTF.

The CDR3 sequence is CASSRRTGGFSGTEAFF. The DNA for the CDR3 is TGTGCCAGCAGCCGACGGACAGGGGGCTTCTCGGGCACTGAAGCTTTCTTT. The chain recombines TRBV4-2 with TRBJ1-1; 11 bases map to TRBD1. Germline-derived CDR1 and CDR2 are LGHNA and YNFKEQ. The junction had 11 bases not matched to a gene; V was cut back by 4 bases and J by 4 bases. The length of the CDR3 is 17 residues.

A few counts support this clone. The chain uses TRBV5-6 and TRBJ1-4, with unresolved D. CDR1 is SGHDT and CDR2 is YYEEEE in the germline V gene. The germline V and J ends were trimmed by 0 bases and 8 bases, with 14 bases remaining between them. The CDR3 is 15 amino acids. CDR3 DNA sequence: TGTGCCAGCAGCTTGGCCACGGGAGGTCCCGAAAAACTGTTTTTT. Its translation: CASSLATGGPEKLFF.

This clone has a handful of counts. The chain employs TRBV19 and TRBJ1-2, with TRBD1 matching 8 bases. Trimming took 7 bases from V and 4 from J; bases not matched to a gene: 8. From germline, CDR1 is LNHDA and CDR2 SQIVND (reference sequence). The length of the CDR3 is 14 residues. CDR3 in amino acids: CASTTGQGGYGYTF. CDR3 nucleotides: TGTGCCAGTACCACCGGACAGGGCGGCTATGGCTACACCTTC.

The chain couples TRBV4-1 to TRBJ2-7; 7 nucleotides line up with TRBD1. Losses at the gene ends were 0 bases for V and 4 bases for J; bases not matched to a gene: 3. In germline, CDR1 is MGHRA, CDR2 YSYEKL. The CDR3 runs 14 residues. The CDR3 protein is CASSQEDREYEQYF. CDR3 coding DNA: TGCGCCAGCAGCCAAGAAGACAGGGAATACGAGCAGTACTTC.

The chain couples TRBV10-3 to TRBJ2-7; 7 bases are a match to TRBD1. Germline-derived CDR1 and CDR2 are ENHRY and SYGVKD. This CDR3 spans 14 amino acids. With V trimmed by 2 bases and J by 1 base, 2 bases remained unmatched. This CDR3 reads CAISEEDRSYEQYF. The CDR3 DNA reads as TGTGCCATCAGTGAGGAGGACAGGTCCTACGAGCAGTACTTC.

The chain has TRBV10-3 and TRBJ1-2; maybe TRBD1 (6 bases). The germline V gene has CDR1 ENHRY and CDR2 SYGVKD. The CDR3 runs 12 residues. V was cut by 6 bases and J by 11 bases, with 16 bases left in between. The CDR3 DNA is TGTGCCATCAGCAAAACGGGACACCTTTACACCTTC. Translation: CAISKTGHLYTF.

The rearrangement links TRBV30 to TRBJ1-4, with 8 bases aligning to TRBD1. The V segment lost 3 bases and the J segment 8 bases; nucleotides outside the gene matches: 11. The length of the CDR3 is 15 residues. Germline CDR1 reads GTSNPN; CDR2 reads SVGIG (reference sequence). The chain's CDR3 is CAWRPGQGGLEKLFF. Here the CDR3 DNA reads TGTGCCTGGAGACCAGGACAGGGAGGATTGGAAAAACTGTTTTTT.

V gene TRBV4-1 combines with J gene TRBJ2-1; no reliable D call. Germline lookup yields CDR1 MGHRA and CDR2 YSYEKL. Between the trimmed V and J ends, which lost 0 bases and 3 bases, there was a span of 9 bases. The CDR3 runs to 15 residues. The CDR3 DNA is TGCGCCAGCAGCCAAGATGAGCCTAGCTACAATGAGCAGTTCTTC. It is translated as CASSQDEPSYNEQFF.

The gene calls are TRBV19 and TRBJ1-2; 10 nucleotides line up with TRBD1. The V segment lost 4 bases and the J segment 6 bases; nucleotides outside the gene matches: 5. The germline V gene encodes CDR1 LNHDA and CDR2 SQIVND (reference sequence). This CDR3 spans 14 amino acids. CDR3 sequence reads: CASSRTGGKDGYTF. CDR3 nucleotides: TGTGCCAGTAGTAGGACAGGGGGAAAGGATGGCTACACCTTC.

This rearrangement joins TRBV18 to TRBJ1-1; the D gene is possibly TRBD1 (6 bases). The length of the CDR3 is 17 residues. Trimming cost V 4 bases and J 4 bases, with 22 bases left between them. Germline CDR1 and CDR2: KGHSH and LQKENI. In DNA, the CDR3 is TGTGCCAGCTCACAAAGAAAAGTCGGGGGGCGGTGCACTGAAGCTTTCTTT. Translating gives CASSQRKVGGRCTEAFF. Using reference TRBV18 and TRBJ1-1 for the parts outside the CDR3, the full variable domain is NAGVMQNPRHLVRRRGQEARLRCSPMKGHSHVYWYRQLPEEGLKFMVYLQKENIIDESGMPKERFSAEFPKEGPSILRIQQVVRGDSAAYFCASSQRKVGGRCTEAFFGQGTRLTVV.

The CDR3 nucleotides read TGTGCCAGCAGCCCACCCGGGACAGCTATGAACACTGAAGCTTTCTTT. It encodes CASSPPGTAMNTEAFF. The V gene is TRBV7-9, the J gene TRBJ1-1, with 7 bases lining up with TRBD1. V shed 5 bases, J shed 0 bases, and the junction held 9 bases outside the gene matches. The CDR3 length is 16 residues. CDR1 SEHNR and CDR2 FQNEAQ come from the germline V gene (reference sequence).

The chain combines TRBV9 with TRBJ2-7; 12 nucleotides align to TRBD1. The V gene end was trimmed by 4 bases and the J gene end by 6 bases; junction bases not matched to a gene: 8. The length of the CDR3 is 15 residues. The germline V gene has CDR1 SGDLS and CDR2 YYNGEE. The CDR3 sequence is CASSPRGQGAGEQYF. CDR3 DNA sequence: TGTGCCAGCAGCCCGCGGGGACAGGGGGCCGGCGAGCAGTACTTC.

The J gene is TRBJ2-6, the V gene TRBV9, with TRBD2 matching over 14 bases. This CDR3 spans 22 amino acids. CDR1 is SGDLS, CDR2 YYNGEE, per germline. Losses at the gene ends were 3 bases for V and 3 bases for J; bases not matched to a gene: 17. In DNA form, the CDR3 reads TGTGCCAGCAGCGCAGAAGGACTAGCGGGAGGTAGGGTGCTGTTTGGGGCCAACGTCCTGACTTTC. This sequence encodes CASSAEGLAGGRVLFGANVLTF.

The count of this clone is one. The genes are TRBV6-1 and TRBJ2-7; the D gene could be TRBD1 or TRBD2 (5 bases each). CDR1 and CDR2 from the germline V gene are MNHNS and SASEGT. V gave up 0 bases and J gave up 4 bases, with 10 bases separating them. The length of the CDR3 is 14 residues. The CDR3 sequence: CASSEAWGRYEQYF. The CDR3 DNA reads TGTGCCAGCAGTGAAGCCTGGGGACGTTACGAGCAGTACTTC.

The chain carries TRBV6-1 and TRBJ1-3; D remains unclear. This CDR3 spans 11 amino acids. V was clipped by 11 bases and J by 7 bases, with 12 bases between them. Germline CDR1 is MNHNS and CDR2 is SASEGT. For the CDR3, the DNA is TGTGCCCTCGGAGGTTGGAACACCATATATTTT. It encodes CALGGWNTIYF.

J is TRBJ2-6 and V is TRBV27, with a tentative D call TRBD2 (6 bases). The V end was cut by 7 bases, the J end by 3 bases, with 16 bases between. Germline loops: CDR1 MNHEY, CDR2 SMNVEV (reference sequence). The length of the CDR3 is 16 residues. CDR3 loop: CASTRGLPIGANVLTF. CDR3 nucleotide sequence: TGTGCCAGCACACGGGGACTGCCTATTGGGGCCAACGTCCTGACTTTC.

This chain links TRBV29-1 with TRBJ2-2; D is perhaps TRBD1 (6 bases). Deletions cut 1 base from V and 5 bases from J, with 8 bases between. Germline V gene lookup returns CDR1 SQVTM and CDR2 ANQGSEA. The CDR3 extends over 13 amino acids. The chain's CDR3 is CSVEAGVTGELFF. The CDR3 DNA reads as TGCAGCGTTGAAGCAGGGGTGACCGGGGAGCTGTTTTTT.

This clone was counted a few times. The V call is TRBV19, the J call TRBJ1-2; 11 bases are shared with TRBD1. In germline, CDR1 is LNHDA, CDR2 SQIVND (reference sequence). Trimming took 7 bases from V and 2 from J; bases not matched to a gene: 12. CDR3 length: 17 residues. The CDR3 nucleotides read TGTGCCAGTACCGACCGGGACAGGGGGACCGGGAACTATGGCTACACCTTC. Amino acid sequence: CASTDRDRGTGNYGYTF.

The CDR3: CASSFGDSHYTF. The CDR3 DNA sequence: TGTGCCAGCAGTTTTGGGGACAGCCACTACACCTTC. The chain couples TRBV27 to TRBJ1-2; TRBD1 matches 7 bases. J gave up 10 bases and V 3 bases, and 5 bases lay outside the gene matches. CDR1 and CDR2 (germline): MNHEY, SMNVEV (reference sequence). The CDR3 has 12 amino acids.

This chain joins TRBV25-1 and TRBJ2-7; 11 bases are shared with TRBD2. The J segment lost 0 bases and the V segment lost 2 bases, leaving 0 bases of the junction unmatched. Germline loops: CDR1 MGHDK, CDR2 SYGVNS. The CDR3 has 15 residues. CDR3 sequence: CASSEGTSGSYEQYF. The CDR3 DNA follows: TGTGCCAGCAGTGAAGGGACTAGCGGCTCCTACGAGCAGTACTTC.

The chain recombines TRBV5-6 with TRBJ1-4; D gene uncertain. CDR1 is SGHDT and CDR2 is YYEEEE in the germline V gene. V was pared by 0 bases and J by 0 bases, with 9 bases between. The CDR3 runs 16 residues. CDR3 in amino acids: CASSLVAGSTNEKLFF. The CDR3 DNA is TGTGCCAGCAGCTTGGTGGCCGGATCAACTAATGAAAAACTGTTTTTT.